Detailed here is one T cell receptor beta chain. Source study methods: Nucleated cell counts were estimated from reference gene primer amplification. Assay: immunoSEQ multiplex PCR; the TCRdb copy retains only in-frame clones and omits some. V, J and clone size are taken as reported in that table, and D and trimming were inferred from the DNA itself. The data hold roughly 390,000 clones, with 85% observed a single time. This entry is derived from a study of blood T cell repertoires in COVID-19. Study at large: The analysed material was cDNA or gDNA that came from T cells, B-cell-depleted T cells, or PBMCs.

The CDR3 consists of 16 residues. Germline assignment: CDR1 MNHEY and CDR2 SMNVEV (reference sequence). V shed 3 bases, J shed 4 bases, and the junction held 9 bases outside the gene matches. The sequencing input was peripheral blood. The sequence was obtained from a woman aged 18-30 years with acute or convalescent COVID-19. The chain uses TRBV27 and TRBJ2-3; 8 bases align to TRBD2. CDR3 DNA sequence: TGTGCCAGCAGTTTCCGGGGACTAGTTCAGTCAGATACGCAGTATTTT. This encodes CASSFRGLVQSDTQYF.